This T cell receptor beta chain was captured by sequencing in a study of T cell repertoires in cytomegalovirus infection (dated by TCRdb to the late 2010s). About the investigation overall: Donor HLA type was relevant to the analysis, because carriage of CMV infection together with the matching HLA type was indicated by public TCR beta signatures.

This clonotype was recorded a few times. Its antigen is unknown. It has no much larger one-base neighbor in the sample; base qualities were not kept. The germline V gene gives CDR1 as SGHVS and CDR2 as FNYEAQ. The V and J ends are trimmed by 5 bases and 4 bases, leaving 9 bases between them. The CDR3 contains 13 residues, cysteine and phenylalanine counted. The retained sequence is limited to the CDR3, 39 bases, with the frame set at the first base. General study outcomes and caveats: Carriers of CMV infection plus the relevant HLA type were discriminated by the cumulative frequency of public TCR beta family members in the study cohort and in an independent roughly 320-donor cohort. In the ex vivo response, HLA-C-restricted CMV-specific TCR beta clonotypes were dominant, and in two of eight donors the single most frequent clonotype came from this HLA-C-restricted group.

Sequencing used an Illumina HiSeq 1500. TCRdb reprocessing: public reads trimmed at Q25 with fastp, clones called with MiXCR, in-frame beta chains kept. Merged by CDR3 protein, the rows form single entries marked with the most common genes and DNA. The sample has roughly 200,000 distinct CDR3 sequences on record, about a sixth of them singletons. Approximately 25% of the sample is in the top ten clones. The sequence came from a human donor in good health (CMV status not recorded). Some clones in this sample may be carry-over from other donors' samples. Sequencing used CD8+ T cells from PBMCs. The sequence is built from TRBV7-6 and TRBJ1-5; no confident D gene assignment can be made. The nucleotides read TGTGCCAGCAGCGGCCGGGATAATCAGCCCCAGCATTTT. Translation gives CASSGRDNQPQHF.